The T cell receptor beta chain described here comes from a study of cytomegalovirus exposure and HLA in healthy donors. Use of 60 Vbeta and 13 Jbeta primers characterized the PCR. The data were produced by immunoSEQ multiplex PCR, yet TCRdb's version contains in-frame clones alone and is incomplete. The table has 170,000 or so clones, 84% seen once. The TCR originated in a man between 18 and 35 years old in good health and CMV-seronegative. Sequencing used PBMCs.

CDR3 loop: CASSVVGGRTDTQYF. CDR3 sequence (DNA): TGTGCCAGCAGCGTAGTAGGGGGCAGAACAGATACGCAGTATTTT. J is TRBJ2-3 and V is TRBV9; 7 nucleotides match TRBD1. This CDR3 has 15 residues. Unmatched junction bases numbered 4, after V lost 0 bases and J lost 3 bases. Germline values: CDR1 SGDLS, CDR2 YYNGEE.